The subject of this entry is one T cell receptor (beta chain). The sample belongs to a study of PD-1 blockade in mismatch repair-deficient tumors. The method was immunoSEQ multiplex PCR; TCRdb's version includes in-frame clones alone and lacks a portion of them. The table shows fewer than 50,000 clones, with about 76% occurring only once. The CDR3 loop spans 11 amino acids. Trimming at V came to 6 bases and at J to 12 bases, leaving 4 bases not matched to a gene. Germline loops: CDR1 WNHNN, CDR2 SYGVQD (reference sequence). Mismatch repair deficiency was confirmed in all patients, by PCR or immunohistochemistry. The TCR-sequenced patients were a few responders to pembrolizumab.

The material was peripheral blood, obtained 4 weeks after starting pembrolizumab. The chain has TRBV10-1 and TRBJ2-1; 8 nucleotides align to TRBD1. This clonotype originated in an adult with mismatch repair-deficient cancer. In DNA form, the CDR3 reads TGCGCCAGCAGCCCAGGGGGCAGGCAGTTCTTC. Protein sequence: CASSPGGRQFF.